This is a list of T cell receptor beta chains from one sample in a study of CD4 T cells in relation to SARS-CoV-2 and coronaviruses. Sequenced by immunoSEQ multiplex PCR; TCRdb stores in-frame clones only, minus some. The sample has about 59,000 clones, 86% seen once. The material sequenced was memory CD4+ T cells from PBMCs. All receptors come from a human donor in good health. Both conserved end residues are part of each CDR3. A D gene is named only where the DNA matches it firmly. Rows give clone size only sometimes, using once, few, many, or a class for an expanded clone.

j_call: TRBJ2-2
cdr3_length: 11
clone_size: .
d_call: .
v_call: TRBV25-1
cdr3_nt: TGTGCCAGCAGTGTTAACGGGGAGCTGTTTTTT
cdr3_aa: CASSVNGELFF

j_call: TRBJ2-5
cdr3_length: 13
clone_size: .
d_call: .
v_call: TRBV6-6
cdr3_nt: TGTGCCAGCGTCGACAGTAACCAAGAGACCCAGTACTTC
cdr3_aa: CASVDSNQETQYF

j_call: TRBJ2-7
cdr3_length: 15
clone_size: .
d_call: .
v_call: TRBV21-1
cdr3_nt: TGTGCCAGCAGCGTCCCCGGGACTGTCTCCTACGAGCAGTACTTC
cdr3_aa: CASSVPGTVSYEQYF

j_call: TRBJ2-1
cdr3_length: 16
clone_size: .
d_call: .
v_call: TRBV24-1
cdr3_nt: TGTGCCACCAGTGATCGGCGGGGCGGCTCCTACAATGAGCAGTTCTTC
cdr3_aa: CATSDRRGGSYNEQFF

j_call: TRBJ2-7
cdr3_length: 15
clone_size: .
d_call: TRBD2
v_call: TRBV19
cdr3_nt: TGTGCCAGTAGTCCGACTAGCGGGATCTCCTACGAGCAGTACTTC
cdr3_aa: CASSPTSGISYEQYF

j_call: TRBJ2-1
cdr3_length: 16
clone_size: .
d_call: TRBD2
v_call: TRBV6-5
cdr3_nt: TGTGCCAGCAGTTACTCTGCGGGAGGGCCTAAGGATGAGCAGTTCTTC
cdr3_aa: CASSYSAGGPKDEQFF

j_call: TRBJ2-2
cdr3_length: 18
clone_size: once
d_call: TRBD2
v_call: TRBV30
cdr3_nt: TGTGCCTGGAGCCGTCCGGGACTAGCGGGAGGGAGCACCGGGGAGCTGTTTTTT
cdr3_aa: CAWSRPGLAGGSTGELFF

j_call: TRBJ2-3
cdr3_length: 14
clone_size: .
d_call: TRBD1
v_call: TRBV5-6
cdr3_nt: TGTGCCAGCAGCAGGGGGCGAGGGACAGATACGCAGTATTTT
cdr3_aa: CASSRGRGTDTQYF

j_call: TRBJ1-4
cdr3_length: 14
clone_size: .
d_call: .
v_call: TRBV19
cdr3_nt: TGTGCCAGTAGTCCGGGACGTCTTAATGAAAAACTGTTTTTT
cdr3_aa: CASSPGRLNEKLFF

j_call: TRBJ2-1
cdr3_length: 13
clone_size: .
d_call: TRBD2
v_call: TRBV27
cdr3_nt: TGTGCCAGCAGTACCCTGGCGGGGGGGTGGTGCTTCTTC
cdr3_aa: CASSTLAGGWCFF

j_call: TRBJ2-1
cdr3_length: 15
clone_size: .
d_call: TRBD1
v_call: TRBV5-1
cdr3_nt: TGCGCCAGCAGCTTGGGGGACAGGGGACCCGATGAGCAGTTCTTC
cdr3_aa: CASSLGDRGPDEQFF

j_call: TRBJ1-1
cdr3_length: 15
clone_size: .
d_call: .
v_call: TRBV11-2
cdr3_nt: TGTGCCAGCAGCTTTCTCAGGGCCCTGAACACTGAAGCTTTCTTT
cdr3_aa: CASSFLRALNTEAFF

j_call: TRBJ1-6
cdr3_length: 15
clone_size: .
d_call: .
v_call: TRBV27
cdr3_nt: TGTGCCAGCAGTTTAGTGGCGGCAGGCCGTCCACCCCTCCACTTT
cdr3_aa: CASSLVAAGRPPLHF

j_call: TRBJ1-5
cdr3_length: 13
clone_size: .
d_call: .
v_call: TRBV6-5
cdr3_nt: TGTGCCAGCAGTTACAGGGAGGGACAGCCCCAGCATTTT
cdr3_aa: CASSYREGQPQHF

j_call: TRBJ1-4
cdr3_length: 12
clone_size: .
d_call: TRBD1
v_call: TRBV6-1
cdr3_nt: TGTGCCAGCGGACAGGGGAATGAAAAACTGTTTTTT
cdr3_aa: CASGQGNEKLFF

j_call: TRBJ1-4
cdr3_length: 13
clone_size: .
d_call: .
v_call: TRBV7-3
cdr3_nt: TGTGCCAGCAGCCGGGGCGGAAATGAAAAACTGTTTTTT
cdr3_aa: CASSRGGNEKLFF

j_call: TRBJ2-7
cdr3_length: 14
clone_size: .
d_call: .
v_call: TRBV6-5
cdr3_nt: TGTGCCAGCAGTTATAACCTTGGTCCCTACGAGCAGTACTTC
cdr3_aa: CASSYNLGPYEQYF

j_call: TRBJ2-7
cdr3_length: 14
clone_size: once
d_call: .
v_call: TRBV28
cdr3_nt: TGTGCCAGCAGTTTAAGGCGGGGAGCTTACGAGCAGTACTTC
cdr3_aa: CASSLRRGAYEQYF

j_call: TRBJ2-6
cdr3_length: 17
clone_size: .
d_call: .
v_call: TRBV24-1
cdr3_nt: TGTGCCACCAGTGATCCAACCCAAGGCTCTGGGGCCAACGTCCTGACTTTC
cdr3_aa: CATSDPTQGSGANVLTF

j_call: TRBJ2-7
cdr3_length: 14
clone_size: few
d_call: .
v_call: TRBV7-2
cdr3_nt: TGTGCCAGCAGCTTAGGGCAGAACAGTTACGAGCAGTACTTC
cdr3_aa: CASSLGQNSYEQYF

j_call: TRBJ2-4
cdr3_length: 16
clone_size: .
d_call: .
v_call: TRBV19
cdr3_nt: TGTGCCAGTAGTATTTCGTGGGAAACAGCCAAAAACATTCAGTACTTC
cdr3_aa: CASSISWETAKNIQYF

j_call: TRBJ2-5
cdr3_length: 15
clone_size: .
d_call: .
v_call: TRBV15
cdr3_nt: TGTGCCACCAGCAGAGATAAGGGAAACTCAGAGACCCAGTACTTC
cdr3_aa: CATSRDKGNSETQYF

j_call: TRBJ2-5
cdr3_length: 14
clone_size: .
d_call: .
v_call: TRBV3-1/TRBV3-2
cdr3_nt: TGTGCCAGCAGCCAAGAAGGTGCGGCATGGACCCAGTACTTC
cdr3_aa: CASSQEGAAWTQYF

j_call: TRBJ2-4
cdr3_length: 15
clone_size: .
d_call: .
v_call: TRBV4-1
cdr3_nt: TGCGCCAGCAGTCCACCCCAGGGGGCCAAAAACATTCAGTACTTC
cdr3_aa: CASSPPQGAKNIQYF

j_call: TRBJ2-7
cdr3_length: 15
clone_size: .
d_call: .
v_call: TRBV5-6
cdr3_nt: TGTGCCAGCAGCTTGGGTGGCCGGGGACTCTACGAGCAGTACTTC
cdr3_aa: CASSLGGRGLYEQYF

j_call: TRBJ2-1
cdr3_length: 17
clone_size: .
d_call: TRBD2
v_call: TRBV4-2
cdr3_nt: TGTGCCAGCAGCCAAGGTGTCCTAGCGGTCTCCTACAATGAGCAGTTCTTC
cdr3_aa: CASSQGVLAVSYNEQFF

j_call: TRBJ2-2
cdr3_length: 20
clone_size: .
d_call: TRBD2
v_call: TRBV18
cdr3_nt: TGTGCCAGCTCACCGCAAGCCGCCGGGGGTCTAGCGGGAAACACCGGGGAGCTGTTTTTT
cdr3_aa: CASSPQAAGGLAGNTGELFF

j_call: TRBJ2-7
cdr3_length: 14
clone_size: .
d_call: .
v_call: TRBV19
cdr3_nt: TGTGCCAGTAGTATCCAGGGTCGAACCTACGAGCAGTACTTC
cdr3_aa: CASSIQGRTYEQYF

j_call: TRBJ2-5
cdr3_length: 16
clone_size: .
d_call: .
v_call: TRBV11-2
cdr3_nt: TGTGCCAGCAGCCTGGGAGTAGGGTGGGTACAAGAGACCCAGTACTTC
cdr3_aa: CASSLGVGWVQETQYF

j_call: TRBJ2-2
cdr3_length: 16
clone_size: .
d_call: TRBD2
v_call: TRBV6-4
cdr3_nt: TGTGCCAGCAGTGACTCGATCCTAGCGGGAGCCGGGGAGCTGTTTTTT
cdr3_aa: CASSDSILAGAGELFF

j_call: TRBJ2-1
cdr3_length: 13
clone_size: .
d_call: .
v_call: TRBV20-1
cdr3_nt: TGCAGTGCTAGTAACAGGGTCTACAATGAGCAGTTCTTC
cdr3_aa: CSASNRVYNEQFF

j_call: TRBJ2-7
cdr3_length: 15
clone_size: .
d_call: TRBD2
v_call: TRBV28
cdr3_nt: TGTGCCAGCAGTCCAGCCGGGACTAGACACTACGAGCAGTACTTC
cdr3_aa: CASSPAGTRHYEQYF

j_call: TRBJ1-1
cdr3_length: 14
clone_size: once
d_call: .
v_call: TRBV11-2
cdr3_nt: TGTGCCAGCAGCTTGCCCTATTCGAACACTGAAGCTTTCTTT
cdr3_aa: CASSLPYSNTEAFF

j_call: TRBJ2-5
cdr3_length: 15
clone_size: .
d_call: TRBD2
v_call: TRBV28
cdr3_nt: TGTGCCAGCAGGGGTAGCGGGACGGGGCGGGAGACCCAGTACTTC
cdr3_aa: CASRGSGTGRETQYF

j_call: TRBJ1-2
cdr3_length: 11
clone_size: .
d_call: TRBD1
v_call: TRBV29-1
cdr3_nt: TGCAGCGTTCGACAGGGAGGGGGCTACACCTTC
cdr3_aa: CSVRQGGGYTF

j_call: TRBJ2-5
cdr3_length: 16
clone_size: .
d_call: TRBD2
v_call: TRBV19
cdr3_nt: TGTGCCAGTAGTATAAATCCCGGACTAGTTCGAGAGACCCAGTACTTC
cdr3_aa: CASSINPGLVRETQYF

j_call: TRBJ1-6
cdr3_length: 14
clone_size: few
d_call: .
v_call: TRBV10-1
cdr3_nt: TGCGCCAGCAGTCGGGATCCGGGGGATTCACCCCTCCACTTT
cdr3_aa: CASSRDPGDSPLHF

j_call: TRBJ1-5
cdr3_length: 13
clone_size: .
d_call: .
v_call: TRBV24-1
cdr3_nt: TGTGCCACCAGCCGGGAGCGCAATCAGCCCCAGCATTTT
cdr3_aa: CATSRERNQPQHF

j_call: TRBJ2-2
cdr3_length: 13
clone_size: once
d_call: TRBD1
v_call: TRBV19
cdr3_nt: TGTGCCAGTAACACAGGGGTTCCCGGGGAGCTGTTTTTT
cdr3_aa: CASNTGVPGELFF

j_call: TRBJ1-1
cdr3_length: 13
clone_size: .
d_call: .
v_call: TRBV3-1/TRBV3-2
cdr3_nt: TGTGCCAGCAGCCAGGGTCATCTCACTGAAGCTTTCTTT
cdr3_aa: CASSQGHLTEAFF

j_call: TRBJ1-3
cdr3_length: 14
clone_size: .
d_call: .
v_call: TRBV18
cdr3_nt: TGTGCCAGCTCCCCTCAAGAGTCCGGAAACACCATATATTTT
cdr3_aa: CASSPQESGNTIYF

j_call: TRBJ1-3
cdr3_length: 14
clone_size: few
d_call: .
v_call: TRBV7-9
cdr3_nt: TGTGCCAGCAGCTTTGGGGACTCTGGAAACACCATATATTTT
cdr3_aa: CASSFGDSGNTIYF

j_call: TRBJ2-7
cdr3_length: 15
clone_size: .
d_call: .
v_call: TRBV12-2
cdr3_nt: TGTGCAAGTCGGAAGTCGAGCGGGAGGCCCTACGAGCAGTACTTC
cdr3_aa: CASRKSSGRPYEQYF

j_call: TRBJ1-1
cdr3_length: 15
clone_size: .
d_call: TRBD1
v_call: TRBV27
cdr3_nt: TGTGCCAGCAGTTGGGGGGACAGTAGGCACACTGAAGCTTTCTTT
cdr3_aa: CASSWGDSRHTEAFF

j_call: TRBJ1-1
cdr3_length: 12
clone_size: .
d_call: TRBD1
v_call: TRBV27
cdr3_nt: TGTGCCAGGGGACAGGGGAGTTCCGAAGCTTTCTTT
cdr3_aa: CARGQGSSEAFF

j_call: TRBJ2-5
cdr3_length: 13
clone_size: .
d_call: .
v_call: TRBV5-4
cdr3_nt: TGTGCCAGCAGCTTGAGGGAGAAAGAGACCCAGTACTTC
cdr3_aa: CASSLREKETQYF

j_call: TRBJ2-7
cdr3_length: 15
clone_size: few
d_call: TRBD2
v_call: TRBV28
cdr3_nt: TGTGCCAGCAGCCCACCGGGACTAGCCCTCCGAGAGCAGTACTTC
cdr3_aa: CASSPPGLALREQYF

j_call: TRBJ2-5
cdr3_length: 18
clone_size: .
d_call: .
v_call: TRBV6-4
cdr3_nt: TGTGCCAGCAGTGACTGGGCACTCTTAAACCCCTTTGAAGAGACCCAGTACTTC
cdr3_aa: CASSDWALLNPFEETQYF

j_call: TRBJ1-1
cdr3_length: 14
clone_size: .
d_call: .
v_call: TRBV2
cdr3_nt: TGTGCCAGCAGTGAAGGGGGAATGAACACTGAAGCTTTCTTT
cdr3_aa: CASSEGGMNTEAFF

j_call: TRBJ2-1
cdr3_length: 14
clone_size: .
d_call: TRBD2
v_call: TRBV7-9
cdr3_nt: TGTGCCAGCAGCTCGACGGGGACTAGCGGGTGGCAGTTCTTC
cdr3_aa: CASSSTGTSGWQFF

j_call: TRBJ2-3
cdr3_length: 13
clone_size: few
d_call: TRBD2
v_call: TRBV30
cdr3_nt: TGTGCCTGGAGTCGGGAGGGCACAGATACGCAGTATTTT
cdr3_aa: CAWSREGTDTQYF

j_call: TRBJ1-2
cdr3_length: 15
clone_size: .
d_call: .
v_call: TRBV6-5
cdr3_nt: TGTGCCAGCAGTTACTCGATGTCCCCTGGGTATGGCTACACCTTC
cdr3_aa: CASSYSMSPGYGYTF

j_call: TRBJ2-7
cdr3_length: 14
clone_size: once
d_call: TRBD2
v_call: TRBV7-8
cdr3_nt: TGTGCCAGCAGCTTATTCGGCGGGAGCTACGAGCAGTACTTC
cdr3_aa: CASSLFGGSYEQYF